This is a list of T cell receptor beta chains from one sample in a study of T cells after yellow fever vaccination. TCRdb re-called the 5' RACE reads with MiXCR, one entry per CDR3 protein. The sample lists 95,000 to 150,000 distinct CDR3 sequences, around 9.8% occurring once. Sequences were derived from CD8+ T cells sorted from PBMCs, sampled on the day of the yellow fever booster vaccination. Receptors originate from a man aged 18 to 35 who received the YFV17D yellow fever vaccine. Each CDR3 is given with its conserved first and last residue. The order of the fields is D gene, V gene, J gene, clone size, CDR3 protein, CDR3 DNA. D genes are given only for firm matches. Clone size is given for some rows only: seen once, a few or many times, or a class if the clone is expanded.

d_call: .; v_call: TRBV5-1; j_call: TRBJ1-1; clone_size: .; cdr3_aa: CASSIGGMNTEAFF; cdr3_nt: TGCGCCAGCAGCATAGGGGGGATGAACACTGAAGCTTTCTTT
d_call: .; v_call: TRBV27; j_call: TRBJ2-3; clone_size: many; cdr3_aa: CASSLPDRVNTQYF; cdr3_nt: TGTGCCAGCAGTTTGCCGGATCGCGTGAATACGCAGTATTTT
d_call: .; v_call: TRBV11-2; j_call: TRBJ2-1; clone_size: .; cdr3_aa: CASNKLGFNEQFF; cdr3_nt: TGTGCCAGCAACAAACTAGGATTCAATGAGCAGTTCTTC
d_call: .; v_call: TRBV11-2; j_call: TRBJ1-2; clone_size: many; cdr3_aa: CASSLDNYYGYTF; cdr3_nt: TGTGCCAGCAGCTTAGACAACTACTATGGCTACACCTTC
d_call: .; v_call: TRBV12-3/TRBV12-4; j_call: TRBJ2-2; clone_size: .; cdr3_aa: CASSSVSRNTGELFF; cdr3_nt: TGTGCCAGCAGTTCGGTCAGCCGTAACACCGGGGAGCTGTTTTTT
d_call: .; v_call: TRBV4-3; j_call: TRBJ2-1; clone_size: few; cdr3_aa: CASSQDTLRGSYNEQFF; cdr3_nt: TGCGCCAGCAGCCAAGATACACTGCGCGGCTCCTACAATGAGCAGTTCTTC
d_call: .; v_call: TRBV6-6; j_call: TRBJ2-7; clone_size: few; cdr3_aa: CASRAAYEQYF; cdr3_nt: TGTGCCAGCAGGGCGGCCTACGAGCAGTACTTC
d_call: .; v_call: TRBV19; j_call: TRBJ2-5; clone_size: .; cdr3_aa: CASSIFWREQETQYF; cdr3_nt: TGTGCCAGTAGTATATTCTGGAGAGAGCAAGAGACCCAGTACTTC
d_call: .; v_call: TRBV4-3; j_call: TRBJ1-2; clone_size: .; cdr3_aa: CASSQDRDVFGYTF; cdr3_nt: TGCGCCAGCAGCCAAGACAGGGACGTCTTTGGCTACACCTTC
d_call: .; v_call: TRBV27; j_call: TRBJ1-2; clone_size: .; cdr3_aa: CASGPGTGYSYTF; cdr3_nt: TGTGCCAGCGGCCCCGGGACTGGATATAGCTACACCTTC
d_call: .; v_call: TRBV10-3; j_call: TRBJ2-3; clone_size: .; cdr3_aa: CAIRGGQSPSTDTQYF; cdr3_nt: TGTGCCATCAGGGGTGGGCAGTCTCCTAGCACAGATACGCAGTATTTT
d_call: TRBD1; v_call: TRBV11-2; j_call: TRBJ2-7; clone_size: few; cdr3_aa: CASSLAAGQGGNEQYF; cdr3_nt: TGTGCCAGCAGCTTAGCAGCGGGACAGGGGGGCAACGAGCAGTACTTC
d_call: .; v_call: TRBV5-1; j_call: TRBJ2-1; clone_size: .; cdr3_aa: CASSLRVSYNEQFF; cdr3_nt: TGCGCCAGCAGCTTGCGGGTCTCCTACAATGAGCAGTTCTTC
d_call: .; v_call: TRBV11-1; j_call: TRBJ1-1; clone_size: few; cdr3_aa: CASRERGAASEAFF; cdr3_nt: TGTGCCAGCAGGGAGCGGGGGGCAGCATCTGAAGCTTTCTTT
d_call: .; v_call: TRBV12-3/TRBV12-4; j_call: TRBJ2-1; clone_size: .; cdr3_aa: CASRPGGGRREQFF; cdr3_nt: TGTGCCAGCAGGCCCGGAGGGGGCCGCAGGGAGCAGTTCTTC
d_call: TRBD1; v_call: TRBV7-9; j_call: TRBJ1-6; clone_size: .; cdr3_aa: CASRDRGMNSPLHF; cdr3_nt: TGTGCCAGCAGGGACAGGGGTATGAATTCACCCCTCCACTTT
d_call: .; v_call: TRBV21-1; j_call: TRBJ1-5; clone_size: .; cdr3_aa: CAKSPKPRQGANQPQHF; cdr3_nt: TGTGCCAAGTCACCGAAACCCCGACAGGGCGCAAATCAGCCCCAGCATTTT
d_call: .; v_call: TRBV5-1; j_call: TRBJ1-1; clone_size: .; cdr3_aa: CASAPPGNTEAFF; cdr3_nt: TGCGCCAGCGCACCCCCAGGGAACACTGAAGCTTTCTTT
d_call: .; v_call: TRBV15; j_call: TRBJ2-3; clone_size: few; cdr3_aa: CATSRDLGASTDTQYF; cdr3_nt: TGTGCCACCAGCAGAGATCTGGGGGCTAGCACAGATACGCAGTATTTT
d_call: .; v_call: TRBV7-8; j_call: TRBJ1-1; clone_size: .; cdr3_aa: CASSLMKGMNTEAFF; cdr3_nt: TGTGCCAGCAGCTTAATGAAGGGGATGAACACTGAAGCTTTCTTT
d_call: .; v_call: TRBV2; j_call: TRBJ2-7; clone_size: .; cdr3_aa: CASSDIRTDYEQYF; cdr3_nt: TGTGCCAGCAGTGATATTAGGACAGATTACGAGCAGTACTTC
d_call: .; v_call: TRBV5-1; j_call: TRBJ2-3; clone_size: few; cdr3_aa: CASSLGVLKRTDTQYF; cdr3_nt: TGCGCCAGCAGCTTGGGTGTGCTCAAACGCACAGATACGCAGTATTTT
d_call: .; v_call: TRBV5-6; j_call: TRBJ2-3; clone_size: .; cdr3_aa: CASSLPLGGGGHTSTDTQYF; cdr3_nt: TGTGCCAGCAGCTTGCCGTTGGGCGGCGGGGGACATACTAGCACAGATACGCAGTATTTT
d_call: TRBD1; v_call: TRBV20-1; j_call: TRBJ2-1; clone_size: many; cdr3_aa: CSARDQGMNRGYREQFF; cdr3_nt: TGCAGTGCTAGAGATCAGGGTATGAACAGGGGATATCGTGAGCAGTTCTTC
d_call: TRBD2; v_call: TRBV5-4; j_call: TRBJ2-3; clone_size: .; cdr3_aa: CASSFSGGDRDTQYF; cdr3_nt: TGTGCCAGCAGCTTCAGCGGGGGGGATAGAGATACGCAGTATTTT
d_call: TRBD1; v_call: TRBV4-1; j_call: TRBJ1-2; clone_size: .; cdr3_aa: CASSQAKQGAGYGYTF; cdr3_nt: TGCGCCAGCAGCCAAGCCAAACAGGGGGCCGGGTATGGCTACACCTTC
d_call: .; v_call: TRBV7-9; j_call: TRBJ1-5; clone_size: .; cdr3_aa: CASSLAPSRPQHF; cdr3_nt: TGTGCCAGCAGCTTAGCCCCTTCCCGGCCCCAGCATTTT
d_call: TRBD1; v_call: TRBV4-1; j_call: TRBJ1-4; clone_size: few; cdr3_aa: CASSPRDRGGEKLFF; cdr3_nt: TGCGCCAGCAGCCCCCGGGACAGGGGAGGTGAAAAACTGTTTTTT
d_call: .; v_call: TRBV12-3/TRBV12-4; j_call: TRBJ2-5; clone_size: .; cdr3_aa: CASSFRARQETQYF; cdr3_nt: TGTGCCAGCAGTTTTCGGGCCCGGCAAGAGACCCAGTACTTC
d_call: .; v_call: TRBV20-1; j_call: TRBJ1-2; clone_size: .; cdr3_aa: CSARGYNRVGYTF; cdr3_nt: TGCAGTGCTAGAGGTTACAACAGGGTTGGCTACACCTTC
d_call: .; v_call: TRBV27; j_call: TRBJ2-1; clone_size: .; cdr3_aa: CASSLTGVYNEQFF; cdr3_nt: TGTGCCAGCAGTTTAACCGGGGTTTACAATGAGCAGTTCTTC
d_call: .; v_call: TRBV11-2; j_call: TRBJ1-2; clone_size: many; cdr3_aa: CASSLYMGAGAYGYTF; cdr3_nt: TGTGCCAGCAGCTTATATATGGGGGCCGGGGCCTATGGCTACACCTTC
d_call: .; v_call: TRBV5-4; j_call: TRBJ2-1; clone_size: .; cdr3_aa: CASSFYGGPLHEQFF; cdr3_nt: TGTGCCAGCAGCTTTTACGGGGGGCCCCTGCATGAGCAGTTCTTC
d_call: .; v_call: TRBV14; j_call: TRBJ2-5; clone_size: few; cdr3_aa: CASSQDAAAQETQYF; cdr3_nt: TGTGCCAGCAGCCAAGATGCGGCAGCTCAAGAGACCCAGTACTTC
d_call: .; v_call: TRBV13; j_call: TRBJ2-7; clone_size: .; cdr3_aa: CASSRRTASSYEQYF; cdr3_nt: TGTGCCAGCAGCCGGAGGACAGCGAGCTCCTACGAGCAGTACTTC
d_call: .; v_call: TRBV12-3/TRBV12-4; j_call: TRBJ2-5; clone_size: few; cdr3_aa: CASSFGGPLQTQYF; cdr3_nt: TGTGCCAGCAGCTTCGGGGGCCCCTTACAGACCCAGTACTTC
d_call: .; v_call: TRBV4-1; j_call: TRBJ1-2; clone_size: few; cdr3_aa: CASSQAAFPGSNYGYTF; cdr3_nt: TGCGCCAGCAGCCAAGCAGCCTTCCCGGGGAGTAACTATGGCTACACCTTC
d_call: .; v_call: TRBV2; j_call: TRBJ2-5; clone_size: few; cdr3_aa: CASSEMAPGQETQYF; cdr3_nt: TGTGCCAGCAGTGAAATGGCTCCAGGGCAAGAGACCCAGTACTTC
d_call: TRBD1; v_call: TRBV4-3; j_call: TRBJ1-2; clone_size: few; cdr3_aa: CASSPDPAGGSYYGYTF; cdr3_nt: TGCGCCAGCAGCCCTGACCCCGCAGGGGGGAGTTACTATGGCTACACCTTC
d_call: .; v_call: TRBV4-3; j_call: TRBJ2-7; clone_size: few; cdr3_aa: CASSVRQYSYEQYF; cdr3_nt: TGCGCCAGCAGCGTCCGACAGTACTCCTACGAGCAGTACTTC
d_call: .; v_call: TRBV9; j_call: TRBJ2-3; clone_size: few; cdr3_aa: CASSVADTDTQYF; cdr3_nt: TGTGCCAGCAGCGTAGCGGACACAGATACGCAGTATTTT
d_call: TRBD2; v_call: TRBV20-1; j_call: TRBJ2-1; clone_size: .; cdr3_aa: CSARALAGGLYEQFF; cdr3_nt: TGCAGTGCTAGAGCACTAGCGGGGGGTCTGTATGAGCAGTTCTTC
d_call: .; v_call: TRBV29-1; j_call: TRBJ2-7; clone_size: few; cdr3_aa: CSVEKGGYEQYF; cdr3_nt: TGCAGCGTTGAAAAGGGTGGCTACGAGCAGTACTTC
d_call: .; v_call: TRBV4-3; j_call: TRBJ1-3; clone_size: .; cdr3_aa: CASSLGTGNTIYF; cdr3_nt: TGCGCCAGCAGCCTTGGCACTGGAAACACCATATATTTT
d_call: TRBD1; v_call: TRBV6-2/TRBV6-3; j_call: TRBJ2-7; clone_size: .; cdr3_aa: CASSISQGTPYEQYF; cdr3_nt: TGTGCCAGCAGTATTTCACAGGGGACCCCCTACGAGCAGTACTTC
d_call: .; v_call: TRBV12-3/TRBV12-4; j_call: TRBJ2-5; clone_size: .; cdr3_aa: CASSGDSQETQYF; cdr3_nt: TGTGCCAGCAGTGGGGATTCCCAAGAGACCCAGTACTTC
d_call: TRBD2; v_call: TRBV27; j_call: TRBJ2-1; clone_size: .; cdr3_aa: CASSERGGESLSYNEQFF; cdr3_nt: TGTGCCAGCAGTGAGCGGGGGGGCGAATCCCTATCCTACAATGAGCAGTTCTTC
d_call: TRBD1; v_call: TRBV2; j_call: TRBJ2-1; clone_size: .; cdr3_aa: CASRDPGQGSYNEQFF; cdr3_nt: TGTGCCAGCAGAGATCCGGGACAGGGCTCCTACAATGAGCAGTTCTTC
d_call: TRBD2; v_call: TRBV29-1; j_call: TRBJ2-3; clone_size: few; cdr3_aa: CSVDPGGSTDTQYF; cdr3_nt: TGCAGCGTGGACCCGGGAGGTAGCACAGATACGCAGTATTTT
d_call: .; v_call: TRBV25-1; j_call: TRBJ2-3; clone_size: .; cdr3_aa: CATQGDTQYF; cdr3_nt: TGTGCCACCCAGGGAGATACGCAGTATTTT
d_call: .; v_call: TRBV20-1; j_call: TRBJ2-1; clone_size: many; cdr3_aa: CSALEGDNEQFF; cdr3_nt: TGCAGTGCCCTAGAGGGGGACAATGAGCAGTTCTTC
d_call: .; v_call: TRBV9; j_call: TRBJ2-1; clone_size: .; cdr3_aa: CASSPPGGGEDEQFF; cdr3_nt: TGTGCCAGCAGCCCCCCTGGAGGGGGGGAGGATGAGCAGTTCTTC
d_call: TRBD1; v_call: TRBV4-1; j_call: TRBJ2-7; clone_size: .; cdr3_aa: CASSQGTGIHEQYF; cdr3_nt: TGCGCCAGCAGCCAAGGGACAGGGATCCACGAGCAGTACTTC
d_call: TRBD2; v_call: TRBV11-2; j_call: TRBJ2-3; clone_size: few; cdr3_aa: CASSVAGLEDTQYF; cdr3_nt: TGTGCCAGCAGCGTAGCGGGCCTAGAAGATACGCAGTATTTT
d_call: .; v_call: TRBV6-2/TRBV6-3; j_call: TRBJ1-5; clone_size: few; cdr3_aa: CASSYPGNSNQPQHF; cdr3_nt: TGTGCCAGCAGTTATCCCGGGAATAGCAATCAGCCCCAGCATTTT